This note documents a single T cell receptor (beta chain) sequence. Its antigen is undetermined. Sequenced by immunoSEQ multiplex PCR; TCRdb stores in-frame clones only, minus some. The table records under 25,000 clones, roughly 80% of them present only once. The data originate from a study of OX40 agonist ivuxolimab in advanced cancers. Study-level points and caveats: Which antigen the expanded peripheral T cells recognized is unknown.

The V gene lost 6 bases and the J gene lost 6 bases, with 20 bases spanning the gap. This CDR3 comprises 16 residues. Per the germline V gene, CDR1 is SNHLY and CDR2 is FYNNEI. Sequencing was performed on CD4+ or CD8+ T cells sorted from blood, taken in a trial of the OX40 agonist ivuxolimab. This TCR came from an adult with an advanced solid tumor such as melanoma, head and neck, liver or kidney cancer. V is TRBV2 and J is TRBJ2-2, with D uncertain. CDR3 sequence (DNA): TGTGCCAGCAGATCCCCGGGCAGAGCGAAGGCCGGGGAGCTGTTTTTT. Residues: CASRSPGRAKAGELFF.